This T cell receptor beta chain emerged from a study of blood T cells in healthy people across ages. General study points: CMV status of donors was unknown, possibly confounding expanded clonotype changes.

A second PCR, run for roughly 7 to 12 cycles, used a sample-barcoded 5' primer plus a J-beta primer mix. TCRdb reprocessed the 5' RACE reads via MiXCR and lists one record per CDR3 protein. The profile shows over a million distinct CDR3 sequences, around 43% of them singletons. PBMCs numbering at least 6.5 million were isolated per sample. Extractions gave at least 5 micrograms of total RNA per sample. The CDR3 consists of 13 residues. V gave up 5 bases and J gave up 4 bases, with 10 bases separating them. Germline CDR1 and CDR2: SGHAT and FQNNGV. This clonotype has more than one count but fewer than ten. No antigen is known for it.

The specimen sequenced was blood. The J gene is TRBJ2-3, the V gene TRBV11-2; D call uncertain. The TCR sequence derives from a woman aged 55-75 years in good health. CDR3 loop: CASSVEAADTQYF. The CDR3 DNA reads as TGTGCCAGCAGCGTGGAAGCCGCAGATACGCAGTATTTT.